This passage covers 18 T cell receptor beta chains from one sample sequenced in a study of CD8+ T cells in alopecia areata. In each case, RNA was isolated and then reverse transcribed into cDNA as the sequencing template. This table comes from immunoSEQ multiplex PCR, and its TCRdb copy is limited to in-frame clones, with some not included. In the table there are approximately 180,000 clones, roughly three fifths of which are singletons. Treatment defined: oral pan-JAK inhibitor, 5-10 mg twice daily. The starting material was CD4+ T cells sorted from blood, obtained around week 49, from a patient treated with tofacitinib. These receptors were obtained from a human donor with alopecia areata.

This chain connects TRBV5-6 to TRBJ1-2, with unresolved D. The germline CDR1 and CDR2 sequences are SGHDT and YYEEEE. The CDR3 spans 11 residues. V lost 3 bases to trimming and J lost 5 bases, with 5 bases between them. The CDR3: CASSSRYGYTF. In nucleotides, the CDR3 is TGTGCCAGCAGCTCTCGATATGGCTACACCTTC.

This clone was seen ten or more times. The J gene is TRBJ1-5, the V gene TRBV19; tentatively, D is TRBD1 (6 bases). Trimming pared 5 bases from V and 4 bases from J, leaving 24 bases between. Germline V CDR1 and CDR2: LNHDA, SQIVND (reference sequence). The length of the CDR3 is 18 residues. This CDR3 reads CASSPGGHLTARNQPQHF. CDR3 DNA sequence: TGTGCCAGTAGTCCGGGGGGGCACTTAACGGCACGGAATCAGCCCCAGCATTTT.

The rearrangement uses TRBV25-1 and TRBJ2-3, with 7 positions matching TRBD1. The CDR3 spans 15 residues. CDR1 is MGHDK and CDR2 is SYGVNS in the germline V gene. The J segment lost 3 bases and the V segment lost 1 base, leaving 4 bases of the junction unmatched. The CDR3 DNA reads as TGTGCCAGCAGTGAATCGAGGGGGCATACAGATACGCAGTATTTT. Translating it yields CASSESRGHTDTQYF.

V and J are TRBV14 and TRBJ2-7; the match to TRBD1 covers 8 bases. The CDR3 covers 13 residues. J lost 7 bases, V lost 5 bases, and 7 bases had no gene match. Per germline, CDR1 SGHDN and CDR2 FVKESK. The CDR3 coding sequence is TGTGCCAGCAGCGGACAGGGATCAGGGGAGCAGTACTTC. Its translation: CASSGQGSGEQYF.

This chain uses TRBV29-1 with TRBJ2-3; D gene unclear. V lost 6 bases to trimming and J lost 1 base, with 17 bases between them. There are 15 residues in the CDR3. The germline V gene encodes CDR1 SQVTM and CDR2 ANQGSEA. CDR3 sequence reads: CSVGGISVGTDTQYF. The CDR3 nucleotides are TGCAGCGTGGGTGGGATCTCAGTTGGCACAGATACGCAGTATTTT.

V and J are TRBV5-5 and TRBJ2-7; no clear D gene. The V end lost 1 base, the J end lost 0 bases, and 11 bases lay between the germline ends. The CDR3 is 15 amino acids. The germline CDR1 and CDR2 sequences are SGHKS and YYEKEE (reference sequence). Written as DNA, the CDR3 is TGTGCCAGCAGCTTGACTCGACACAGCTCCTACGAGCAGTACTTC. Translated: CASSLTRHSSYEQYF.

A remark on this clone: The sample has other DNA sequences that encode this CDR3 too. CDR3 amino acids: CSVGGGTDTQYF. The CDR3 DNA sequence: TGCAGCGTTGGTGGGGGCACAGATACGCAGTATTTT. This chain connects TRBV29-1 to TRBJ2-3, with D unclear. The V gene lost 4 bases and the J gene lost 1 base, with 6 bases spanning the gap. This CDR3 is 12 amino acids long. Germline-derived CDR1 and CDR2 are SQVTM and ANQGSEA.

The chain has TRBV25-1 and TRBJ1-2, with D perhaps matching TRBD1 (5 bases). V was clipped by 2 bases and J by 3 bases, with 10 bases between them. Germline CDR1 reads MGHDK; CDR2 reads SYGVNS. This CDR3 has 14 amino acids. CDR3 loop: CASSEVGLDYGYTF. In DNA form, the CDR3 reads TGTGCCAGCAGTGAAGTGGGGCTGGACTATGGCTACACCTTC.

V usage is TRBV30 and J usage is TRBJ2-7; tentatively, D is TRBD2 (6 bases). Per germline, CDR1 GTSNPN and CDR2 SVGIG (reference sequence). CDR3 length equals 13 residues. V shed 1 base and J shed 6 bases, with 13 bases lying between them. The CDR3 nucleotides are TGTGCCTGGAGTGACAGGAGGGCGGGCGAGCAGTACTTC. Translated: CAWSDRRAGEQYF.

The CDR3 sequence is CASRIGQGRNTEAFF. Written as DNA, the CDR3 is TGTGCCAGCAGAATCGGACAGGGGCGAAACACTGAAGCTTTCTTT. The gene calls are TRBV2 and TRBJ1-1; TRBD1 matches 9 bases. V lost 6 bases to trimming and J lost 2 bases; unmatched junction nucleotides: 7. In germline, CDR1 is SNHLY, CDR2 FYNNEI. The CDR3 is 15 amino acids.

The CDR3: CSVGEGENYGYTF. The CDR3 nucleotides read TGCAGCGTTGGGGAGGGGGAGAACTATGGCTACACCTTC. The chain uses TRBV29-1 and TRBJ1-2; maybe TRBD1 (6 bases). CDR1 is SQVTM, CDR2 ANQGSEA, per germline. The CDR3 is 13 amino acids. Between the trimmed V and J ends, which lost 4 bases and 2 bases, there was a span of 11 bases.

This clone turned up a few times. The chain carries TRBV5-1 and TRBJ2-5; 8 nucleotides match TRBD1. CDR1 and CDR2 from the germline V gene are SGHRS and YFSETQ. This CDR3 is built from 15 residues. V lost 2 bases, J lost 5 bases, and 8 bases stayed unmatched. DNA of the CDR3: TGCGCCAGCAGCTTCCAGGGGGCGCCCGGGGAGACCCAGTACTTC. Protein product: CASSFQGAPGETQYF.

As regards this clone: In the same sample, other DNA sequences code for this CDR3. This rearrangement joins TRBV29-1 to TRBJ2-5; TRBD2 aligns across 8 bases. The V and J ends lost 4 bases and 4 bases, in that order; junction bases with no gene match: 5. CDR1 SQVTM and CDR2 ANQGSEA come from the germline V gene. The length of the CDR3 is 13 residues. The CDR3 DNA sequence: TGCAGCGTTGCCGGGGGGGTTGGAGAGACCCAGTACTTC. It specifies CSVAGGVGETQYF.

The chain employs TRBV15 and TRBJ2-2; maybe TRBD1 (6 bases). The CDR3 sequence is 14 residues long. V gave up 5 bases and J gave up 7 bases, with 14 bases separating them. CDR1 is LNHNV, CDR2 YYDKDF, per germline (reference sequence). The CDR3 spells CATSDRGQFGELFF. The CDR3 nucleotides read TGTGCCACCAGCGACCGCGGACAGTTCGGGGAGCTGTTTTTT.

V is TRBV6-1 and J is TRBJ2-3; TRBD2 matches 7 bases. The CDR3 length is 16 residues. V trimming: 2 bases; J trimming: 0 bases; junction bases outside the gene matches: 5. Germline V gene lookup returns CDR1 MNHNS and CDR2 SASEGT. CDR3 sequence reads: CASSELTSPSTDTQYF. CDR3 DNA sequence: TGTGCCAGCAGTGAACTGACTAGCCCTAGCACAGATACGCAGTATTTT.

The V gene is TRBV30, the J gene TRBJ1-2, with 8 bases aligning to TRBD1. The CDR3 totals 14 residues. Germline loops: CDR1 GTSNPN, CDR2 SVGIG (reference sequence). The V and J ends lost 2 bases and 3 bases, in that order; junction bases with no gene match: 5. In nucleotides, the CDR3 is TGTGCCTGGAGTCCCCCAGGGGGCGACTATGGCTACACCTTC. Translating it yields CAWSPPGGDYGYTF.

The V and J genes are TRBV5-1 and TRBJ2-1; 7 bases fit TRBD2. Germline CDR1 and CDR2: SGHRS and YFSETQ. The ends lost 3 bases at V and 9 bases at J; junction bases unmatched: 9. The CDR3 is 14 amino acids. Here the CDR3 reads CASSSGLNLVEQFF. CDR3 nucleotides: TGCGCCAGCAGCTCGGGACTAAACCTCGTTGAGCAGTTCTTC.

V gene TRBV29-1 combines with J gene TRBJ2-2, with D possibly being TRBD2 (6 bases). The germline V gene encodes CDR1 SQVTM and CDR2 ANQGSEA. The CDR3 has 14 amino acids. V was shortened by 7 bases and J by 3 bases, with 15 bases between the two germline ends. The CDR3 nucleotides are TGCAGCGCTGGGGAGGACATTTACACCGGGGAGCTGTTTTTT. Residues: CSAGEDIYTGELFF.